Below are 16 T cell receptor beta chains sequenced from a single sample in a study of T cell repertoires in cytomegalovirus infection. TCRdb fed the reads into MiXCR, producing one record per CDR3 protein. Of nearly 550,000 distinct CDR3 sequences listed, approximately 15% are singletons. Sequencing was carried out using CD8+ T cells from PBMCs. The receptors originated from a human donor in good health (CMV status not recorded). Some clones in this sample may be carry-over from other donors' samples.

This clonotype showed up many times. This chain connects TRBV7-2 to TRBJ1-1; possibly TRBD1 for D (6 bases). Germline CDR1 and CDR2: SGHTA and FQGNSA. Trimming removed 2 bases from V and 2 bases from J, with 15 bases in between. The CDR3 totals 16 residues. The CDR3: CASSLNENRVNTEAFF. CDR3 nucleotides: TGTGCCAGCAGCTTAAACGAAAACAGGGTCAACACTGAAGCTTTCTTT.

This clonotype showed up many times. The rearrangement links TRBV7-6 to TRBJ1-3; D is unclear. V lost 1 base to trimming and J lost 1 base, with 5 bases between them. Germline CDR1 and CDR2: SGHVS and FNYEAQ. The CDR3 has 14 residues. CDR3 sequence (DNA): TGTGCCAGCAGCTTAGGGGAATCTGGAAACACCATATATTTT. Its protein product is CASSLGESGNTIYF.

This clonotype was detected many times. The chain links TRBV7-6 to TRBJ2-2; 10 bases are a match to TRBD2. Germline V gene sequence: CDR1 SGHVS, CDR2 FNYEAQ. The CDR3 totals 17 residues. V gave up 5 bases and J gave up 4 bases; unmatched junction bases: 10. CDR3: CASSRPSSGRGTGELFF. CDR3 DNA sequence: TGTGCCAGCAGCCGGCCCTCTAGCGGGAGAGGCACCGGGGAGCTGTTTTTT.

Only a few counts were recorded for this clonotype. The rearrangement joins TRBV29-1 to TRBJ2-7, with D perhaps given as TRBD1 or TRBD2 (5 bases each). The CDR3 contains 13 residues. The V gene's germline CDR1 is SQVTM and CDR2 ANQGSEA. Trimming took 6 bases from V and 1 from J, leaving 13 bases between them. The CDR3 reads CSVGTPVSYEQYF. As DNA, the CDR3 is TGCAGCGTCGGGACCCCGGTGTCCTACGAGCAGTACTTC.

This clonotype appeared many times. The chain couples TRBV7-6 to TRBJ2-7; D not certain. The CDR3 extends over 13 amino acids. Trimming took off 4 bases at V and 1 base at J, with 8 bases between the two ends. Germline V gene sequence: CDR1 SGHVS, CDR2 FNYEAQ. As DNA, the CDR3 is TGTGCCAGCAGCTCGAAGGCATCCTACGAGCAGTACTTC. Translation: CASSSKASYEQYF.

The sample holds a few counts of this clonotype. V usage is TRBV5-1 and J usage is TRBJ1-1; 7 nucleotides match TRBD1. Trimming cost V 0 bases and J 1 base; bases outside gene matches: 6. Germline-derived CDR1 and CDR2 are SGHRS and YFSETQ. The CDR3 is 16 residues long. This CDR3 reads CASSLDWTGENTEAFF. CDR3 sequence (DNA): TGCGCCAGCAGCTTGGATTGGACAGGAGAGAACACTGAAGCTTTCTTT.

This clonotype has only a few counts. The gene calls are TRBV20-1 and TRBJ2-1; tentatively, D is TRBD1 (6 bases). The CDR3 loop spans 15 amino acids. Germline CDR1 and CDR2: DFQATT and SNEGSKA (reference sequence). V lost 0 bases, J lost 9 bases, and 18 bases lay in between. CDR3 residues: CSARDEVTGVREQFF. Written as DNA, the CDR3 is TGCAGTGCTAGAGATGAGGTGACAGGTGTGCGTGAGCAGTTCTTC.

This sequence joins TRBV6-5 and TRBJ2-3; TRBD1 matches 8 bases. V shed 2 bases and J 3 bases; nucleotides not matched to a gene: 10. Germline assignment: CDR1 MNHEY and CDR2 SVGAGI. The CDR3 totals 17 residues. The CDR3 protein is CASSYTGQGRPTDTQYF. The CDR3 DNA follows: TGTGCCAGCAGTTACACCGGACAGGGTCGACCAACAGATACGCAGTATTTT.

Comment on this clonotype: A much larger clone lies a single base off, so this may be a read error. The chain combines TRBV27 with TRBJ2-1; 7 nucleotides agree with TRBD2. This CDR3 region has 13 residues. Germline-derived CDR1 and CDR2 are MNHEY and SMNVEV (reference sequence). The V gene end was trimmed by 6 bases and the J gene end by 7 bases; junction bases not matched to a gene: 6. DNA for the CDR3: TGTGCCAGCAGAAGGACTAGGGGTAATGAGCAGTTCTTC. Translation: CASRRTRGNEQFF.

This clonotype was counted a few times. V is TRBV28 and J is TRBJ1-1, with a weak D call TRBD1 (6 bases). Germline V CDR1 and CDR2: MDHEN, SYDVKM. The CDR3 runs to 14 residues. V was pared by 5 bases and J by 4 bases, with 14 bases between. CDR3 in DNA: TGTGCCAGCAGTGTGACAGGATCGGGCACTGAAGCTTTCTTT. Protein sequence: CASSVTGSGTEAFF.

This clonotype was found many times. The rearrangement links TRBV7-9 to TRBJ2-4, with D tentatively TRBD1 or TRBD2 (6 bases each). The V gene lost 6 bases and the J gene lost 4 bases, with 16 bases spanning the gap. CDR1 is SEHNR and CDR2 is FQNEAQ in the germline V gene (reference sequence). This CDR3 is 15 amino acids long. Here the CDR3 DNA reads TGTGCCAGCAGTCATACCCGAGGGGGGAAAAACATTCAGTACTTC. It codes for CASSHTRGGKNIQYF.

This clonotype came up many times. The rearrangement uses TRBV4-1 and TRBJ1-1; D may be TRBD1 (5 bases). The CDR3 extends over 16 amino acids. CDR1 and CDR2 (germline): MGHRA, YSYEKL. V was trimmed by 3 bases and J by 0 bases, leaving 14 bases between them. The CDR3 spells CASSQPEGRMNTEAFF. The CDR3 DNA follows: TGCGCCAGCAGCCAGCCCGAGGGACGGATGAACACTGAAGCTTTCTTT.

Notes on this clonotype: The CDR3 ends on some other residue instead of the conserved phenylalanine or tryptophan, so this is likely a read error. The rearrangement uses TRBV4-1 and TRBJ2-7; 9 nucleotides line up with TRBD1. Looked up from germline, CDR1 is MGHRA and CDR2 is YSYEKL. V lost 0 bases and J lost 7; bases outside the gene matches: 13. This CDR3 has 17 amino acids. The DNA of the CDR3 is TGCGCCAGCAGCCAAGAGGGGGACCGGGACAGGGTAGAGGAGCAGTACTTA. It translates to CASSQEGDRDRVEEQYL.

This chain connects TRBV5-1 to TRBJ2-7; 7 bases match TRBD2. Germline lookup yields CDR1 SGHRS and CDR2 YFSETQ. The V segment lost 4 bases and the J segment 5 bases; nucleotides outside the gene matches: 6. The CDR3 is 13 residues long. The CDR3 DNA follows: TGCGCCAGCAGCGAGGGAGGGACCCACGAGCAGTACTTC. This codes for CASSEGGTHEQYF. Full variable domain (rest looked up from reference TRBV5-1 and TRBJ2-7): KAGVTQTPRYLIKTRGQQVTLSCSPISGHRSVSWYQQTPGQGLQFLFEYFSETQRNKGNFPGRFSGRQFSNSRSEMNVSTLELGDSALYLCASSEGGTHEQYFGPGTRLTVT.

This clonotype was seen ten or more times. This chain uses TRBV28 with TRBJ1-4; no definite D call. CDR1 is MDHEN and CDR2 is SYDVKM in the germline V gene. The CDR3 covers 18 residues. Trimming shortened V by 6 bases and J by 4 bases, and 24 bases separated the two germline ends. DNA for the CDR3: TGTGCCAGCAGCGAAAGGGAAGTCCCGATCAAACTTAATGAAAAACTGTTTTTT. This gives the protein CASSEREVPIKLNEKLFF.

This clonotype was counted between two and nine times. This sequence joins TRBV27 and TRBJ2-7; D may match TRBD1 or TRBD2 (7 bases each). V was trimmed by 4 bases and J by 5 bases, leaving 12 bases between them. The germline V gene encodes CDR1 MNHEY and CDR2 SMNVEV (reference sequence). There are 13 residues in the CDR3. The CDR3 reads CASSSQGGNEQYF. In nucleotides, the CDR3 is TGTGCCAGCAGTTCGCAGGGGGGGAACGAGCAGTACTTC.